These 22 T cell receptor beta chains were all obtained from the same sample, sequenced in a study. Each CDR3 protein gets one entry after TCRdb re-called the RT-PCR reads with MiXCR. The repertoire holds 550,000 to 750,000 distinct CDR3 sequences, 13% to 15% seen once, with 3.6% in the top ten. Sequencing used memory CD4+ T cells from blood. The source is a female donor in good health, serving as a healthy control.

This clonotype has a handful of counts. The J gene is TRBJ2-7, the V gene TRBV20-1; D is ambiguous. Germline V gene sequence: CDR1 DFQATT, CDR2 SNEGSKA (reference sequence). This CDR3 spans 16 amino acids. V gave up 4 bases and J gave up 3 bases, with 22 bases separating them. CDR3 nucleotides: TGCAGTGCTACTAGGTTTCAGGCGCAATGGGACTACGAGCAGTACTTC. Translation: CSATRFQAQWDYEQYF.

With respect to this clonotype: An end of the junction does not agree with germline; a read error may underlie this. V is TRBV12-5 and J is TRBJ2-2; D assignment may be TRBD1 or TRBD2 (5 bases each). The germline V gene encodes CDR1 LGHNT and CDR2 FRNRAP. The CDR3 is 15 residues long. CDR3 bases: TGTGCTAGTGGTTTAGCGCAGGGAGACACCGAGGAGCTGTTTTTT. Amino acids: CASGLAQGDTEELFF. Complete variable domain (other parts from reference TRBV12-5 and TRBJ2-2): DARVTQTPRHKVTEMGQEVTMRCQPILGHNTVFWYRQTMMQGLELLAYFRNRAPLDDSGMPKDRFSAEMPDATLATLKIQPSEPRDSAVYFCASGLAQGDTEELFFGEGSRLTVL.

This clonotype showed up just a few times. The chain has TRBV12-3 or TRBV12-4 and TRBJ1-2; 7 bases align to TRBD1. The CDR3 covers 15 residues. After removal of 5 bases from V and 6 bases from J, the junction contained 12 bases not matched to a gene. The CDR3 reads CASSLTGIVSDGYTF. In nucleotides, the CDR3 is TGTGCCAGCAGTCTGACAGGGATCGTGTCGGATGGCTACACCTTC.

This clonotype appeared many times. This sequence joins TRBV7-2 and TRBJ1-2; 9 bases are a match to TRBD1. With V trimmed by 5 bases and J by 8 bases, 12 bases remained unmatched. Germline assignment: CDR1 SGHTA and CDR2 FQGNSA. The CDR3 extends over 15 amino acids. The CDR3 here is CASSDGQGRTRGYTF. The CDR3 DNA sequence: TGTGCCAGCAGCGACGGACAGGGGAGGACGAGGGGCTACACCTTC.

Only a few counts were recorded for this clonotype. The chain uses TRBV12-3 or TRBV12-4 and TRBJ1-2; 10 bases are shared with TRBD1. The ends lost 6 bases at V and 4 bases at J; junction bases unmatched: 5. The CDR3 has 14 amino acids. The CDR3 loop reads CASSPTGGAYGYTF. The DNA of the CDR3 is TGTGCCAGCAGCCCGACAGGGGGCGCCTATGGCTACACCTTC.

This clonotype appeared a few times. The CDR3 is CASRSSGRANEQFF. CDR3 bases: TGTGCCAGCAGATCTAGCGGGAGGGCCAATGAGCAGTTCTTC. This sequence joins TRBV25-1 and TRBJ2-1; 12 bases fit TRBD2. Per germline, CDR1 MGHDK and CDR2 SYGVNS. The ends lost 6 bases at V and 6 bases at J; junction bases unmatched: 3. This CDR3 comprises 14 residues.

In this sample, this clonotype turned up a few times. The chain is built from TRBV29-1 and TRBJ1-2; maybe TRBD1 (5 bases). The germline V gene encodes CDR1 SQVTM and CDR2 ANQGSEA. The CDR3 contains 14 residues. V lost 4 bases, J lost 4 bases, and 16 bases lay in between. Here the CDR3 reads CSVVGAGKPYGYTF. For the CDR3, the DNA is TGCAGCGTTGTTGGGGCAGGGAAACCCTATGGCTACACCTTC.

This clonotype was detected only a few times. The chain has TRBV20-1 and TRBJ1-6; D not resolved. Germline CDR1 is DFQATT and CDR2 is SNEGSKA (reference sequence). V was trimmed by 0 bases and J by 13 bases, leaving 13 bases between them. The CDR3 consists of 13 residues. CDR3: CSARDPSRAPLHF. For the CDR3, the DNA is TGCAGTGCTAGAGATCCGAGTAGGGCGCCCCTCCACTTT.

This clonotype was seen repeatedly, ten times or more. V and J are TRBV7-9 and TRBJ2-1; D assignment may be TRBD1 or TRBD2 (5 bases each). There are 17 residues in the CDR3. Germline V gives CDR1 SEHNR, CDR2 FQNEAQ (reference sequence). V lost 2 bases, J lost 6 bases, and 20 bases lay in between. Here the CDR3 reads CASSLLGSTYGGNEQFF. The CDR3 region has the DNA TGTGCCAGCAGCTTACTCGGTAGTACGTATGGGGGCAATGAGCAGTTCTTC.

This chain connects TRBV11-2 to TRBJ2-7, with unresolved D. The CDR3 runs 16 residues. Trimming shortened V by 3 bases and J by 2 bases, and 17 bases separated the two germline ends. Germline V lookup: CDR1 SGHAT, CDR2 FQNNGV. The CDR3 sequence is CASSLRDTWGAYEQYF. The CDR3 DNA follows: TGTGCCAGCAGCTTGCGCGACACGTGGGGTGCCTACGAGCAGTACTTC.

This clonotype has more than one count but fewer than ten. The chain links TRBV7-8 to TRBJ2-7, with 8 bases aligning to TRBD1. The CDR3 sequence is 16 residues long. The V gene end was trimmed by 3 bases and the J gene end by 5 bases; junction bases not matched to a gene: 12. Germline values: CDR1 SGHVS, CDR2 FQNEAQ. The CDR3 coding sequence is TGTGCCAGCAGCTTTGAATTCGGACAGGGTGGCAACGAGCAGTACTTC. Protein product: CASSFEFGQGGNEQYF.

This clonotype has just a few counts. The chain recombines TRBV7-9 with TRBJ1-6, with TRBD1 matching over 9 bases. J was trimmed by 10 bases and V by 5 bases; bases with no gene match: 6. Per germline, CDR1 SEHNR and CDR2 FQNEAQ (reference sequence). CDR3 size: 14 residues. CDR3 in DNA: TGTGCCAGCAGCAAACGGGACAGGGTGTCACCCCTCCACTTT. Translation: CASSKRDRVSPLHF.

This clonotype was seen a few times. The gene calls are TRBV6-5 and TRBJ1-6; D unresolved. The V and J ends lost 2 bases and 7 bases respectively, with 15 bases between them. This CDR3 contains 16 residues. Per the germline V gene, CDR1 is MNHEY and CDR2 is SVGAGI. The CDR3 DNA reads as TGTGCCAGCAGTTACGAAGTAAGGCAGGTGAATTCACCCCTCCACTTT. This gives the protein CASSYEVRQVNSPLHF.

This clonotype has a count of ten or more. This rearrangement joins TRBV6-6 to TRBJ2-1; no firm D call. V was trimmed by 2 bases and J by 6 bases, leaving 2 bases between them. Germline V CDR1 and CDR2: MNHNY, SVGAGI (reference sequence). There are 11 residues in the CDR3. CDR3 in amino acids: CASSYANEQFF. DNA of the CDR3: TGTGCCAGCAGTTACGCCAATGAGCAGTTCTTC.

The CDR3, as DNA: TGTGCCAGCTCCCGGGAGGGGGCGACTAATGAAAAACTGTTTTTT. Amino acid sequence: CASSREGATNEKLFF. The rearrangement joins TRBV18 to TRBJ1-4, with 7 bases fitting TRBD1. V trimming: 6 bases; J trimming: 2 bases; junction bases outside the gene matches: 6. Germline V gene sequence: CDR1 KGHSH, CDR2 LQKENI. This CDR3 has 15 amino acids.

This clonotype was counted only a few times. The V call is TRBV5-1, the J call TRBJ1-2; D is unclear. CDR3 length: 13 residues. V shed 4 bases and J shed 4 bases, with 11 bases lying between them. Germline V gene data show CDR1 as SGHRS and CDR2 as YFSETQ. CDR3: CASSPGEGYGYTF. The CDR3 DNA sequence: TGCGCCAGCAGCCCGGGAGAGGGCTATGGCTACACCTTC.

Of note for this clonotype: A much larger clone lies one base from this, so it may be a read error. V gene TRBV7-3 combines with J gene TRBJ2-3; the D gene is possibly TRBD1 (5 bases). Germline V gene sequence: CDR1 SGHTA, CDR2 FQGTGA. The CDR3 sequence is 14 residues long. Trimming cost V 6 bases and J 3 bases, with 13 bases left between them. For the CDR3, the DNA is TGTGCCAGCAGTCAGGGCAGCCTAACAGATACGCAGTATTTT. Its protein is CASSQGSLTDTQYF.

The J gene is TRBJ2-5, the V gene TRBV5-1; 11 bases are shared with TRBD2. Germline values: CDR1 SGHRS, CDR2 YFSETQ. The CDR3 has 16 residues. Germline trimming cut 0 bases from V and 4 bases from J; bases unmatched to any gene: 5. This CDR3 is CASSLELAGVGETQYF. The CDR3 region has the DNA TGCGCCAGCAGCTTGGAACTAGCGGGAGTGGGAGAGACCCAGTACTTC.

The V and J genes are TRBV20-1 and TRBJ2-1, with a possible D match to TRBD2 (6 bases). Germline CDR1 reads DFQATT; CDR2 reads SNEGSKA (reference sequence). This CDR3 has 15 residues. The V gene lost 5 bases and the J gene lost 3 bases, with 17 bases spanning the gap. The CDR3 DNA reads TGCAGTGCTTCCCGACTAGGGGTGGGCTACAATGAGCAGTTCTTC. This translates into CSASRLGVGYNEQFF.

This clonotype has just a few counts. V gene TRBV10-3 combines with J gene TRBJ1-1, with D possibly being TRBD1 (5 bases). Trimming removed 6 bases from V and 3 bases from J, with 14 bases in between. CDR3 size: 14 residues. Germline CDR1 reads ENHRY; CDR2 reads SYGVKD. The CDR3, as DNA: TGTGCCATCAGCGTTACGGGCAGGGACACTGAAGCTTTCTTT. This codes for CAISVTGRDTEAFF.

The chain links TRBV10-3 to TRBJ2-1; D not resolved. The CDR3 extends over 13 amino acids. Trimming stripped 4 bases from V and 9 bases from J, with 13 bases between. CDR1 is ENHRY, CDR2 SYGVKD, per germline. Here the CDR3 DNA reads TGTGCCATCAGTGGGACCCAGCTATTTGAGCAGTTCTTC. Amino acids: CAISGTQLFEQFF.

As to this clonotype: A much larger clone lies a single base off, so this may be a read error. The chain links TRBV27 to TRBJ1-5, with D uncertain. The V gene's germline CDR1 is MNHEY and CDR2 SMNVEV (reference sequence). Trimming took 11 bases from V and 3 from J, leaving 14 bases between them. This CDR3 comprises 13 residues. CDR3 residues: CASSAGLNQPQHF. CDR3 nucleotides: TGTGCCTCCTCGGCAGGACTCAATCAGCCCCAGCATTTT.